These 2 T cell receptor beta chains came from one sample sequenced in a study of CD8+CD57+ T cells in acquired aplastic anemia. Genomic DNA served as template for TCR beta VDJ and CDR3 profiling. TCRdb processed the reads anew with MiXCR; each CDR3 protein has one entry. The data hold roughly 200,000 distinct CDR3 sequences, with about three fifths observed a single time. Patients chosen for sequencing had shown CD8+CD57+ cell expansion by flow cytometry. The sample taken for sequencing was sorted CD4+, CD8+, or CD8+CD57+ T cells (not recorded which) from PBMCs. The receptors derive from a human donor with aplastic anemia.

Details on this clonotype: A much bigger clone sits one base away, suggesting this may be a read error. This chain connects TRBV27 to TRBJ2-3; 8 nucleotides match TRBD1. CDR1 MNHEY and CDR2 SMNVEV come from the germline V gene (reference sequence). V shed 5 bases, J shed 3 bases, and the junction held 4 bases outside the gene matches. This CDR3 is 14 amino acids long. The CDR3 loop reads CASSQDRETDTQYF. DNA for the CDR3: TGTGCCAGCAGTCAGGACAGGGAGACAGATACGCAGTATTTT.

The chain links TRBV29-1 to TRBJ2-7; D remains ambiguous. This CDR3 region has 12 residues. V shed 4 bases and J shed 3 bases, with 10 bases lying between them. Germline loops: CDR1 SQVTM, CDR2 ANQGSEA. The CDR3 loop is CSVATQIYEQYF. Written as DNA, the CDR3 is TGCAGCGTTGCCACCCAAATCTACGAGCAGTACTTC.